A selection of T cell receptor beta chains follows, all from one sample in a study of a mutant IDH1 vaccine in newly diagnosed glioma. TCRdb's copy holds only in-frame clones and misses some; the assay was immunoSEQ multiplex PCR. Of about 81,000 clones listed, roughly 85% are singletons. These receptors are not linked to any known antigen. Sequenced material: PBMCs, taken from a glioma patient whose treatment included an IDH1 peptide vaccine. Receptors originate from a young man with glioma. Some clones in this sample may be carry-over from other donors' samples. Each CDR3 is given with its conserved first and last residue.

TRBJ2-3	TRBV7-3	CASSLWGPAGGLVIDTQYF
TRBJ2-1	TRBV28	CASSNTGPYNEQFF
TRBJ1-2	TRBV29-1	CSARVSNYGYTF
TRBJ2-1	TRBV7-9	CASSFQGFEQFF
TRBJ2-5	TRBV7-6	CASRDRDPQETQYF
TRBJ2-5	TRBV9	CASSVGGQQETQYF
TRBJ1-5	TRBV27	CASSLSGDQPQHF
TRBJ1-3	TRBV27	CASRLGPGNTIYF
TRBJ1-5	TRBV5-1	CASSLGTGTGQPQHF
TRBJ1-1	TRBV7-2	CASSLRGPNTEAFF
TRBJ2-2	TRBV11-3	CASSLTANTGELFF
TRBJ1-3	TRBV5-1	CASSPSGGSGNTIYF
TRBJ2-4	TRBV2	CASRQEVLAKNIQYF
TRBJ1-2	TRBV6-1	CASSEDVLSYTF
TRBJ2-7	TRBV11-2	CASSLGGIIDYEQYF
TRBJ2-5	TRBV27	CASSLSPKQETQYF
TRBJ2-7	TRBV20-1	CSARSQDEQYF
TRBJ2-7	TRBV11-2	CASSLALAGGEQYF
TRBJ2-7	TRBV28	CASRTGGQGNEQYF
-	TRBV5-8	CASSPDRGVAYEQYF
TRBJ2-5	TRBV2	CASWVRGGGETQYF
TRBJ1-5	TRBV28	CASSFFGQPQHF
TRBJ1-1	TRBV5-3	CARSLVRQGDTEAFF
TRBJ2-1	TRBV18	CASSPVLAELNNEQFF
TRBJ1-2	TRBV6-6	CASSGAQGDYGYTF
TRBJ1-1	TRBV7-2	CASSFSENTEAFF
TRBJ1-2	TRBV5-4	CASSFPSLDSYNYGYTF
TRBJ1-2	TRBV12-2	CASRFGRDNLFANYGYTF
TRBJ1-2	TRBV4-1	CASSPGQGGSYGYTF
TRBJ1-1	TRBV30	CAWSVKGSTEAFF
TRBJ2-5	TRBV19	CASSISGGYQETQYF
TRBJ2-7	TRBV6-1	CASLKDRVYEQYF